These 15 T cell receptor beta chains share one sample of origin, sequenced in a study of T cells after yellow fever vaccination. MiXCR, run by TCRdb on the 5' RACE reads, gives a single entry per CDR3 protein. The profile shows 200,000 to 250,000 distinct CDR3 sequences, about 3% of them singletons. The sequencing here drew on CD4+ T cells sorted from PBMCs, taken 10 days after the yellow fever booster vaccination. The receptors stem from a man in his late teens or twenties who received the YFV17D yellow fever vaccine.

This clonotype was detected many times. The J gene is TRBJ2-1, the V gene TRBV10-3; 9 bases map to TRBD2. Trimming cost V 6 bases and J 9 bases; bases outside gene matches: 9. The CDR3 has 14 residues. The germline V gene encodes CDR1 ENHRY and CDR2 SYGVKD. CDR3 sequence reads: CAISLRTSEGEQFF. CDR3 DNA: TGTGCCATCAGCCTTCGGACTAGCGAGGGTGAGCAGTTCTTC.

This clonotype was observed many times. The chain recombines TRBV5-6 with TRBJ1-6; 9 positions match TRBD1. CDR1 is SGHDT, CDR2 YYEEEE, per germline. The CDR3 contains 16 residues. Trimming took 0 bases from V and 10 from J; bases not matched to a gene: 8. Written as DNA, the CDR3 is TGTGCCAGCAGCTTGGCTGGGACAGGGCGGGGGTCACCCCTCCACTTT. Its translation: CASSLAGTGRGSPLHF.

The chain uses TRBV5-1 and TRBJ1-3; TRBD1 might be the D (5 bases). Trimming took off 7 bases at V and 3 bases at J, with 17 bases between the two ends. Germline V lookup: CDR1 SGHRS, CDR2 YFSETQ. This CDR3 is 15 amino acids long. CDR3 DNA: TGCGCCAGCCAGACAGAAGGGGCCAGTGGAAACACCATATATTTT. It codes for CASQTEGASGNTIYF.

The sample holds a few counts of this clonotype. The chain joins TRBV6-5 to TRBJ1-6, with D tentatively TRBD1 (6 bases). CDR1 is MNHEY and CDR2 is SVGAGI in the germline V gene. V was clipped by 6 bases and J by 10 bases, with 16 bases between them. This CDR3 has 14 residues. In DNA form, the CDR3 reads TGTGCCAGCAGGCTGGGAGGGGGTATCTCACCCCTCCACTTT. This translates into CASRLGGGISPLHF.

This clonotype was counted between two and nine times. This chain connects TRBV27 to TRBJ2-3; D perhaps matches TRBD2 (7 bases). Germline CDR1 reads MNHEY; CDR2 reads SMNVEV (reference sequence). Trimming cost V 3 bases and J 5 bases, with 12 bases left between them. CDR3 size: 14 residues. The CDR3 DNA sequence: TGTGCCAGCAGTTTTCACAGGGAGGGAGATACGCAGTATTTT. Protein product: CASSFHREGDTQYF.

This clonotype was found many times. The chain combines TRBV4-3 with TRBJ1-6; TRBD1 matches at 11 bases. The CDR3 extends over 15 amino acids. The V segment lost 0 bases and the J segment 10 bases; nucleotides outside the gene matches: 2. Germline CDR1 LGHNA, CDR2 YSLEER. DNA of the CDR3: TGCGCCAGCAGCCAAGAGTGGGACAGGGGGTCACCCCTCCACTTT. Translated: CASSQEWDRGSPLHF.

This clonotype was found a few times. This chain joins TRBV7-2 and TRBJ2-5; D perhaps matches TRBD2 (6 bases). Germline V lookup: CDR1 SGHTA, CDR2 FQGNSA. V lost 7 bases and J 5 bases, leaving 14 bases between the germline ends. The CDR3 is 13 amino acids. The CDR3 DNA reads TGTGCCAGCACTGAACCCGGAGGGGAGACCCAGTACTTC. Residues: CASTEPGGETQYF.

This clonotype was counted at least ten times. The chain is built from TRBV7-2 and TRBJ2-7, with 9 bases matching TRBD1. CDR3 length: 15 amino acids. Germline CDR1 SGHTA, CDR2 FQGNSA. The J segment lost 4 bases and the V segment lost 4 bases, leaving 8 bases of the junction unmatched. This CDR3 reads CASSWSGTGSYEQYF. The CDR3 DNA sequence: TGTGCCAGCAGCTGGTCCGGGACAGGGTCATACGAGCAGTACTTC. Variable domain in full (rest from reference TRBV7-2 and TRBJ2-7): GAGVSQSPSNKVTEKGKDVELRCDPISGHTALYWYRQSLGQGLEFLIYFQGNSAPDKSGLPSDRFSAERTGGSVSTLTIQRTQQEDSAVYLCASSWSGTGSYEQYFGPGTRLTVT.

There are many counts of this clonotype. This rearrangement joins TRBV7-3 to TRBJ2-3, with 8 positions matching TRBD1. V was pared by 5 bases and J by 3 bases, with 7 bases of the junction left unmatched. The CDR3 runs 15 residues. CDR1 and CDR2 (germline): SGHTA, FQGTGA. The CDR3 loop reads CASSRGQGATDTQYF. The CDR3 DNA reads as TGTGCCAGCAGCCGAGGTCAGGGGGCGACAGATACGCAGTATTTT.

The chain recombines TRBV2 with TRBJ2-5; D unclear. The V gene lost 5 bases and the J gene lost 5 bases, with 18 bases spanning the gap. The length of the CDR3 is 15 residues. Germline V gives CDR1 SNHLY, CDR2 FYNNEI. CDR3 nucleotide sequence: TGTGCCAGCAGTCCCGGTTCTACTTTTGGGGAGACCCAGTACTTC. Protein product: CASSPGSTFGETQYF.

This clonotype came up many times. This sequence joins TRBV7-9 and TRBJ1-4, with D unresolved. V lost 5 bases and J lost 6, with 4 bases in between. Per the germline V gene, CDR1 is SEHNR and CDR2 is FQNEAQ (reference sequence). This CDR3 has 11 residues. The CDR3 coding sequence is TGTGCCAGCAGCACCCATGAAAAACTGTTTTTT. Its translation is CASSTHEKLFF.

This rearrangement joins TRBV18 to TRBJ1-1, with 11 bases identical to TRBD1. The CDR3 contains 17 residues. J gave up 1 base and V 3 bases, and 7 bases lay outside the gene matches. Germline-derived CDR1 and CDR2 are KGHSH and LQKENI. The CDR3 loop is CASSPIRDRGRNTEAFF. CDR3 bases: TGTGCCAGCTCACCGATCCGGGACAGGGGGAGGAACACTGAAGCTTTCTTT. Using reference TRBV18 and TRBJ1-1 for the parts outside the CDR3, the full variable domain is NAGVMQNPRHLVRRRGQEARLRCSPMKGHSHVYWYRQLPEEGLKFMVYLQKENIIDESGMPKERFSAEFPKEGPSILRIQQVVRGDSAAYFCASSPIRDRGRNTEAFFGQGTRLTVV.

The chain has TRBV4-3 and TRBJ2-2; no clear D. This CDR3 region has 14 residues. V was trimmed by 0 bases and J by 6 bases, leaving 8 bases between them. The germline gives CDR1 LGHNA, CDR2 YSLEER. This CDR3 reads CASSQERVPGELFF. The CDR3 DNA follows: TGCGCCAGCAGCCAAGAAAGGGTCCCCGGGGAGCTGTTTTTT.

The table lists this clonotype with many counts. V gene TRBV12-3 or TRBV12-4 combines with J gene TRBJ1-2; 7 bases are a match to TRBD1. This CDR3 spans 18 amino acids. After removal of 8 bases from V and 3 bases from J, the junction contained 21 bases not matched to a gene. CDR3 sequence: CASGRDWPVRGKDYGYTF. The CDR3 DNA reads TGTGCCAGCGGTCGGGATTGGCCAGTCAGGGGGAAGGACTATGGCTACACCTTC.

This clonotype occurred many times. The genes are TRBV24-1 and TRBJ2-5; D call uncertain. Germline assignment: CDR1 KGHDR and CDR2 SFDVKD. The CDR3 has 14 amino acids. The V end was cut by 5 bases, the J end by 4 bases, with 13 bases between. CDR3 DNA sequence: TGTGCCACCAGTGTGAGTCGATTGGGAGAGACCCAGTACTTC. It translates to CATSVSRLGETQYF.